This T cell receptor (beta chain) stems from a study of shared clonotypes between healthy human individuals. Measured with immunoSEQ multiplex PCR; TCRdb has only the in-frame clones, and not every one. The sample has a few million clones, 93% seen once. This clone was seen a single time. The CDR3 runs to 13 residues. The V end was cut by 6 bases, the J end by 8 bases, with 15 bases between. Germline CDR1 reads SNHLY; CDR2 reads FYNNEI. The TCR sequence derives from a man between 18 and 29 years old in good health. Some clones in this sample may be carry-over from other donors' samples. V gene TRBV2 combines with J gene TRBJ2-3; tentative D call: TRBD1 (6 bases). Sequencing was done on a sample of naive CD4+ T cells from PBMCs. Subset of the sample: CD45RA+ positively selected. The CDR3 here is CASSPRGFVTQYF. In DNA form, the CDR3 reads TGTGCCAGCAGCCCCAGGGGTTTCGTTACGCAGTATTTT. The variable domain in full, completed from reference TRBV2 and TRBJ2-3, reads EPEVTQTPSHQVTQMGQEVILRCVPISNHLYFYWYRQILGQKVEFLVSFYNNEISEKSEIFDDQFSVERPDGSNFTLKIRSTKLEDSAMYFCASSPRGFVTQYFGPGTRLTVL.